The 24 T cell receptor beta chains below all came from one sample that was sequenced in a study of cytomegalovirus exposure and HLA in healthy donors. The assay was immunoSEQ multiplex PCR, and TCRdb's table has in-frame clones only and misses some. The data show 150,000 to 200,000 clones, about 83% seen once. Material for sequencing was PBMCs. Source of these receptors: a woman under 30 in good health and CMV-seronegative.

CDR3 amino acids: CASSPQGGVYEQYF. The CDR3 coding sequence is TGTGCCAGCAGTCCACAGGGGGGCGTTTACGAGCAGTACTTC. The rearrangement uses TRBV2 and TRBJ2-7; 8 positions agree with TRBD1. The CDR3 length is 14 residues. The germline gives CDR1 SNHLY, CDR2 FYNNEI. Trimming removed 5 bases from V and 4 bases from J; junction bases left unmatched: 7.

The CDR3 loop reads CASSLYTGLARGGNTGELFF. The DNA of the CDR3 is TGTGCCAGCAGCTTATACACGGGACTAGCGAGGGGGGGGAACACCGGGGAGCTGTTTTTT. The chain employs TRBV7-8 and TRBJ2-2; 10 bases line up with TRBD2. V lost 2 bases to trimming and J lost 1 base; unmatched junction nucleotides: 13. CDR1 and CDR2 from the germline V gene are SGHVS and FQNEAQ. The CDR3 is 20 amino acids. Full variable domain (rest looked up from reference TRBV7-8 and TRBJ2-2): GAGVSQSPRYKVAKRGQDVALRCDPISGHVSLFWYQQALGQGPEFLTYFQNEAQLDKSGLPSDRFFAERPEGSVSTLKIQRTQQEDSAVYLCASSLYTGLARGGNTGELFFGEGSRLTVL.

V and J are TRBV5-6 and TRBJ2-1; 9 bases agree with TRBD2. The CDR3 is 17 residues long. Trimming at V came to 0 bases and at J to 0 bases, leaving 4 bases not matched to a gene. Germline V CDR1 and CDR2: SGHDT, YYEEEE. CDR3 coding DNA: TGTGCCAGCAGCTTGGTTGGCGGGAGGGCCTCCTACAATGAGCAGTTCTTC. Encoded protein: CASSLVGGRASYNEQFF.

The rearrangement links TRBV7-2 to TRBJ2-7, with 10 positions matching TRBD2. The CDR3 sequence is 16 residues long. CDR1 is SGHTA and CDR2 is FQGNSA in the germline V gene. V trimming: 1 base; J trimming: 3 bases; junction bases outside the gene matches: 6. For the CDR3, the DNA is TGTGCCAGCAGCTTAGTAGGACTAGCGGCGGGCTACGAGCAGTACTTC. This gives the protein CASSLVGLAAGYEQYF.

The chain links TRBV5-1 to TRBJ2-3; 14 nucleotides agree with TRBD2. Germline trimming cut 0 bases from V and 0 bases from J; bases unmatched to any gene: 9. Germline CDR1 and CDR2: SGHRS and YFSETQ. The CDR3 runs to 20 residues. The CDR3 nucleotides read TGCGCCAGCAGCTTGGGAAGGGGACTAGCGGGAGAGGATAGCACAGATACGCAGTATTTT. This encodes CASSLGRGLAGEDSTDTQYF.

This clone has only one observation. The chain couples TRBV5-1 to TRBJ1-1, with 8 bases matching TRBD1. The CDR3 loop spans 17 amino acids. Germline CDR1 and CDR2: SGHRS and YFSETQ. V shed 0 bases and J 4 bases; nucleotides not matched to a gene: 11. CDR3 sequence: CASSLAGQGGGRTEAFF. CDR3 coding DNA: TGCGCCAGCAGCTTGGCCGGACAGGGAGGGGGACGCACTGAAGCTTTCTTT. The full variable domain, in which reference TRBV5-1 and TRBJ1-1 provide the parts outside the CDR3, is KAGVTQTPRYLIKTRGQQVTLSCSPISGHRSVSWYQQTPGQGLQFLFEYFSETQRNKGNFPGRFSGRQFSNSRSEMNVSTLELGDSALYLCASSLAGQGGGRTEAFFGQGTRLTVV.

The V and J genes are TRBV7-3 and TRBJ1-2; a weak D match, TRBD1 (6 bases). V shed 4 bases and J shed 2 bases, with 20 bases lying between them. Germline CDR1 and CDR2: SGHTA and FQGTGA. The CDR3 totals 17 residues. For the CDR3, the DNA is TGTGCCAGCAGCTCAACCGGGACAATGACCTCGAACTATGGCTACACCTTC. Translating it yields CASSSTGTMTSNYGYTF.

The CDR3 sequence: CASSAQAQGEQFF. CDR3 DNA: TGCGCCAGCAGCGCGCAGGCTCAGGGGGAGCAGTTCTTC. The V and J genes are TRBV5-1 and TRBJ2-1; D is possibly TRBD1 (6 bases). The ends were cut back, 4 bases at V and 10 bases at J, with 15 bases in the middle. Germline values: CDR1 SGHRS, CDR2 YFSETQ. This CDR3 is 13 amino acids long.

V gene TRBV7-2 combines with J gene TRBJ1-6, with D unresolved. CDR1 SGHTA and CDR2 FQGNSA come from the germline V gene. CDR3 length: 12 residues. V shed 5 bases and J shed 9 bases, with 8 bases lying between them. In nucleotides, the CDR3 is TGTGCCAGCAGCCGGGATATTTCACCCCTCCACTTT. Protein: CASSRDISPLHF. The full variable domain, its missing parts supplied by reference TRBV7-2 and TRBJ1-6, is GAGVSQSPSNKVTEKGKDVELRCDPISGHTALYWYRQSLGQGLEFLIYFQGNSAPDKSGLPSDRFSAERTGGSVSTLTIQRTQQEDSAVYLCASSRDISPLHFGNGTRLTVT.

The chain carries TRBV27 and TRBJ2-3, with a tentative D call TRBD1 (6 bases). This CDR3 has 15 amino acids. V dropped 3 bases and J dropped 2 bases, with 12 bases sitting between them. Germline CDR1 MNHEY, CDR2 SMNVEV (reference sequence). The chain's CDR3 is CASSLAGVITDTQYF. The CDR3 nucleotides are TGTGCCAGCAGTTTGGCAGGGGTTATCACAGATACGCAGTATTTT.

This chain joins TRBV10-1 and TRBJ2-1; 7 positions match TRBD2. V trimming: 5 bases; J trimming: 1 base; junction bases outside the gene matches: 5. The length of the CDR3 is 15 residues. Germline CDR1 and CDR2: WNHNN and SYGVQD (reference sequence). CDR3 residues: CASSREVSSYNEQFF. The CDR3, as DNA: TGCGCCAGCAGTCGGGAGGTTTCTTCCTACAATGAGCAGTTCTTC.

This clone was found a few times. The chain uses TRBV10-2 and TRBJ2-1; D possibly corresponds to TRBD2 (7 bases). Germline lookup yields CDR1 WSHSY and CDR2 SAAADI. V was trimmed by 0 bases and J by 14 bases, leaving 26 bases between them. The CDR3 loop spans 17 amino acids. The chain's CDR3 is CASSESRGSGLPREEFF. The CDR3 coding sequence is TGCGCCAGCAGTGAGTCCAGGGGTAGCGGACTACCCCGGGAGGAGTTCTTC.

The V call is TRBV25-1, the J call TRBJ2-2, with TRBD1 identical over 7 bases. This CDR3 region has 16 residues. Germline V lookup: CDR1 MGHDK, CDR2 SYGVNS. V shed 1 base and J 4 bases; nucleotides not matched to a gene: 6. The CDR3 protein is CASSESRDSSTGELFF. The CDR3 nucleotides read TGTGCCAGCAGTGAATCTCGGGACAGCTCCACCGGGGAGCTGTTTTTT.

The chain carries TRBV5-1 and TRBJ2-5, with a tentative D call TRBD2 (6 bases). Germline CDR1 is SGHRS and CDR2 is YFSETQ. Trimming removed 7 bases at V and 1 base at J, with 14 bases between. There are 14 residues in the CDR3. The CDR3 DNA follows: TGCGCCAGCTCCGGCCCGGGAGTCCAAGAGACCCAGTACTTC. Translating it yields CASSGPGVQETQYF.

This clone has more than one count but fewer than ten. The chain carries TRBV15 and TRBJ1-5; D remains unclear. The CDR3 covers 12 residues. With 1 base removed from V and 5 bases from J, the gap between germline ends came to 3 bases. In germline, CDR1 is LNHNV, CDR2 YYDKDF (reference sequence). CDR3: CATSRVDQPQHF. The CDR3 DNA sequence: TGTGCCACCAGCAGAGTAGATCAGCCCCAGCATTTT. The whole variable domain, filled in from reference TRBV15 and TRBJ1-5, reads DAMVIQNPRYQVTQFGKPVTLSCSQTLNHNVMYWYQQKSSQAPKLLFHYYDKDFNNEADTPDNFQSRRPNTSFCFLDIRSPGLGDTAMYLCATSRVDQPQHFGDGTRLSIL.

The DNA for the CDR3 is TGCGCCAGCAGCTTGTCCGGGACTAGCGGAGGGAGGGAGACCCAGTACTTC. Translated, it gives CASSLSGTSGGRETQYF. The rearrangement joins TRBV5-1 to TRBJ2-5, with 11 bases lining up with TRBD2. The germline V gene encodes CDR1 SGHRS and CDR2 YFSETQ. V shed 1 base, J shed 5 bases, and the junction held 10 bases outside the gene matches. This CDR3 has 17 residues.

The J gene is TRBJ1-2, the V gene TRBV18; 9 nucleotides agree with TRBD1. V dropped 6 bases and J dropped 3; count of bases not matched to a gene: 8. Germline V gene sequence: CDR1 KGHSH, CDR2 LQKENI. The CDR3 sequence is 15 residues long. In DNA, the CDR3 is TGTGCCAGCTCGGCGGGACAGGGAAGGTACTATGGCTACACCTTC. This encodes CASSAGQGRYYGYTF.

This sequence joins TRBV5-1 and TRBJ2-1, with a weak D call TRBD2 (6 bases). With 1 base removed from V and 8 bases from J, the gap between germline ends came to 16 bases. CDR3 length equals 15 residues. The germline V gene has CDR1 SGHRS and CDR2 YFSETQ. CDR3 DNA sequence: TGCGCCAGCAGCTTGTTAGCGGTCGTGGAGTATGAGCAGTTCTTC. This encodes CASSLLAVVEYEQFF.

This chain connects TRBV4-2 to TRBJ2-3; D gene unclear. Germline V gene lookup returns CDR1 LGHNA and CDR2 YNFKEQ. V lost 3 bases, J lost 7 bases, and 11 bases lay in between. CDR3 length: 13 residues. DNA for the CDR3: TGTGCCAGCAGCCACTACGGAGTTAATACGCAGTATTTT. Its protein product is CASSHYGVNTQYF.

For the CDR3, the DNA is TGTGCCAGCAGCGTAGGGGACAGGGGCTACGAGCAGTACTTC. Protein product: CASSVGDRGYEQYF. This chain joins TRBV9 and TRBJ2-7; 10 bases fit TRBD1. The CDR3 totals 14 residues. Unmatched junction bases numbered 0, after V lost 0 bases and J lost 3 bases. Germline-derived CDR1 and CDR2 are SGDLS and YYNGEE. Using reference TRBV9 and TRBJ2-7 for the parts outside the CDR3, the full variable domain is DSGVTQTPKHLITATGQRVTLRCSPRSGDLSVYWYQQSLDQGLQFLIQYYNGEERAKGNILERFSAQQFPDLHSELNLSSLELGDSALYFCASSVGDRGYEQYFGPGTRLTVT.

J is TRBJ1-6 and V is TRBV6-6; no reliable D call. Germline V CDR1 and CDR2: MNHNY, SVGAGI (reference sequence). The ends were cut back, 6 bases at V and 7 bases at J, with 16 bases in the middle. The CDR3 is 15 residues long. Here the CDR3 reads CASSLLREGNSPLHF. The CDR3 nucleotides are TGTGCCAGCAGCCTTTTGAGGGAGGGAAATTCACCCCTCCACTTT.

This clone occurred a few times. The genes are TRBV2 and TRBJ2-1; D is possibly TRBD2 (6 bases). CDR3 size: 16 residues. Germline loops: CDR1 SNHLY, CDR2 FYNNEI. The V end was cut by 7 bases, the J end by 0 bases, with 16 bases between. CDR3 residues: CASTPKRRDSYNEQFF. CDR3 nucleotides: TGTGCCAGCACCCCGAAGCGGAGGGACTCCTACAATGAGCAGTTCTTC.

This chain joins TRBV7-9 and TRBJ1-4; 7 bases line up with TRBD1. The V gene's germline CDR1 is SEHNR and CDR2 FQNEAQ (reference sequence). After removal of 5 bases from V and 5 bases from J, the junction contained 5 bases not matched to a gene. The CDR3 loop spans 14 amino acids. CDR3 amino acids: CASSTGQMNEKLFF. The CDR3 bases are TGTGCCAGCAGCACGGGACAGATGAATGAAAAACTGTTTTTT.

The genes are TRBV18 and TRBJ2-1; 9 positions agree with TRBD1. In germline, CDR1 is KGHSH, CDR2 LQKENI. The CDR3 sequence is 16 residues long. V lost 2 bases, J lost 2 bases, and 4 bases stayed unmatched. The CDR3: CASSPGTGGPYNEQFF. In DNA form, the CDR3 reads TGTGCCAGCTCACCAGGTACAGGGGGCCCCTACAATGAGCAGTTCTTC.